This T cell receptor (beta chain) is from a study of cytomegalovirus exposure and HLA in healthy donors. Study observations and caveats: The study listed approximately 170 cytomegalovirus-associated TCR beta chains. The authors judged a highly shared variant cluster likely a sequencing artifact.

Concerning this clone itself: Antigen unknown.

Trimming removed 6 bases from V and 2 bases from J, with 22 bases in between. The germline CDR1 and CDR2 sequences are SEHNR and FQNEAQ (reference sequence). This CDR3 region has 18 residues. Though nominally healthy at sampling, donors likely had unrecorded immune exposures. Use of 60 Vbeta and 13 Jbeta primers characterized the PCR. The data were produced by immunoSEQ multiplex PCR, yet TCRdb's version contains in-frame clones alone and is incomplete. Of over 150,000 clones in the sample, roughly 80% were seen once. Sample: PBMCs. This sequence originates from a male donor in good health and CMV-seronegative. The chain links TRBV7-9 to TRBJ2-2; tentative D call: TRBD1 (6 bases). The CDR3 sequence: CASSSPRWQGPNTGELFF. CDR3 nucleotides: TGTGCCAGCAGTTCCCCCCGCTGGCAGGGGCCAAACACCGGGGAGCTGTTTTTT. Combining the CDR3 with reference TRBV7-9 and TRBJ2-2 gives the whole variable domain DTGVSQNPRHKITKRGQNVTFRCDPISEHNRLYWYRQTLGQGPEFLTYFQNEAQLEKSRLLSDRFSAERPKGSFSTLEIQRTEQGDSAMYLCASSSPRWQGPNTGELFFGEGSRLTVL.